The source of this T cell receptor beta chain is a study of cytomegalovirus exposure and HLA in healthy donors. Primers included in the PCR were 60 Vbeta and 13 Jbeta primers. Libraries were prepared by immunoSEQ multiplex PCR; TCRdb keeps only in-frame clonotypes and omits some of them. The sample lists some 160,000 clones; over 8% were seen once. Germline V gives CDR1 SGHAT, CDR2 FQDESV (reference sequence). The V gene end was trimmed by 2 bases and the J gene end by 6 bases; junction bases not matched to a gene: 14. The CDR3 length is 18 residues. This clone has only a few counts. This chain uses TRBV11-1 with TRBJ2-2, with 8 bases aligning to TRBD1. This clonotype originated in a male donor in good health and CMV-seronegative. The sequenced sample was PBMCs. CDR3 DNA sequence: TGTGCCAGCAGCTTACGGTCAGCAGGACAGGGTGTGTCCGGGGAGCTGTTTTTT. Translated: CASSLRSAGQGVSGELFF. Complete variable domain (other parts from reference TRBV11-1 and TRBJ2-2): EAEVAQSPRYKITEKSQAVAFWCDPISGHATLYWYRQILGQGPELLVQFQDESVVDDSQLPKDRFSAERLKGVDSTLKIQPAELGDSAMYLCASSLRSAGQGVSGELFFGEGSRLTVL.